This entry lists 17 T cell receptor beta chains sequenced from one sample in a study of T cell responses to AZD1222 COVID-19 vaccine (dated by TCRdb to about 2021). Interpreted using the paper, the time point label stands for: about 28 days (+/-7) after the second vaccine dose. According to the study, the label for this sample's treatment or condition signals: meningococcal conjugate vaccine given as trial control. The protocol used for the library was the immunoSEQ multiplex PCR assay. Sourced from immuneACCESS, this table was stored by TCRdb with only in-frame sequences that have V and J called. A share of the clones is absent; for the studies checked, an unresolved V gene accounts for under half, and the remainder has no known explanation. The sample includes about 140,000 clones, with under 95% observed a single time. The ten largest clones take up around 6.9% of the sample. The specimen comprised peripheral blood, sampled 28 days after the second dose of the MenACWY control vaccine. These receptor sequences come from an adult who received the MenACWY meningococcal vaccine as a control.

The chain combines TRBV6-2 or TRBV6-3 with TRBJ1-2; D is unclear. This CDR3 contains 16 residues. The germline V gene encodes CDR1 MNHEY and CDR2 SVGEGT. V was cut by 2 bases and J by 9 bases, with 22 bases left in between. The CDR3, as DNA: TGTGCCAGCAGTTACAACGAACAAGATCCCCCGACACGCTACACCTTC. Protein sequence: CASSYNEQDPPTRYTF.

The chain carries TRBV6-5 and TRBJ2-3; no definite D call. CDR1 is MNHEY, CDR2 SVGAGI, per germline. Trimming pared 6 bases from V and 4 bases from J, leaving 11 bases between. CDR3 size: 13 residues. Here the CDR3 reads CASRSTGADTQYF. CDR3 nucleotide sequence: TGTGCCAGCAGGTCAACTGGGGCAGATACGCAGTATTTT.

In its sample, this clone was seen a few times. The genes are TRBV11-2 and TRBJ1-3; tentatively, D is TRBD1 (5 bases). Trimming left V 4 bases short and J 2 bases short, with 9 bases between. CDR3 length equals 14 residues. In germline, CDR1 is SGHAT, CDR2 FQNNGV. The CDR3: CASSSDTAGNTIYF. The CDR3 DNA reads TGTGCCAGCAGCTCGGACACGGCTGGAAACACCATATATTTT.

V and J are TRBV27 and TRBJ2-7; a possible D gene is TRBD2 (5 bases). Germline V gene data show CDR1 as MNHEY and CDR2 as SMNVEV (reference sequence). V lost 5 bases, J lost 0 bases, and 20 bases lay in between. The length of the CDR3 is 17 residues. This CDR3 reads CASSPNTRDPLSYEQYF. The CDR3 region has the DNA TGTGCCAGCAGTCCTAACACCCGGGATCCCCTCTCCTACGAGCAGTACTTC.

The V call is TRBV5-1, the J call TRBJ1-3; 7 positions agree with TRBD1. Germline values: CDR1 SGHRS, CDR2 YFSETQ. Trimming at V came to 0 bases and at J to 0 bases, leaving 12 bases not matched to a gene. The CDR3 covers 19 residues. The CDR3 here is CASSLAGVRDSYSGNTIYF. As DNA, the CDR3 is TGCGCCAGCAGCTTGGCAGGCGTCCGGGACAGCTACTCTGGAAACACCATATATTTT.

V usage is TRBV27 and J usage is TRBJ1-1; weak D call: TRBD1 (5 bases). From germline, CDR1 is MNHEY and CDR2 SMNVEV (reference sequence). The CDR3 runs to 15 residues. Between the trimmed V and J ends, which lost 6 bases and 0 bases, there was a span of 14 bases. As DNA, the CDR3 is TGTGCCAGCAGGGTACGGACGGACATGAACACTGAAGCTTTCTTT. It is translated as CASRVRTDMNTEAFF.

The chain couples TRBV19 to TRBJ1-1; possible D gene TRBD1, 6 bases. The CDR3 runs 16 residues. Trimming took off 8 bases at V and 3 bases at J, with 22 bases between the two ends. The germline CDR1 and CDR2 sequences are LNHDA and SQIVND (reference sequence). CDR3 DNA sequence: TGTGCCAGTGCCGCAGGTACAGGGCGCGGGGACACTGAAGCTTTCTTT. Amino acids: CASAAGTGRGDTEAFF.

This rearrangement joins TRBV12-2 to TRBJ2-3; the DNA was not used to check the table's D call, TRBD2. TRBV12-2 represents a pseudogene. This CDR3 spans 16 amino acids. The DNA for the CDR3 is TGTGCAAGTCGCTTAGCTCTGCTAGCGGGGGTAGATACGCAGTATTTT. Amino acids: CASRLALLAGVDTQYF.

J is TRBJ2-7 and V is TRBV28, with a possible D match to TRBD1 (6 bases). With 6 bases removed from V and 2 bases from J, the gap between germline ends came to 14 bases. CDR1 MDHEN and CDR2 SYDVKM come from the germline V gene. This CDR3 is 14 amino acids long. The CDR3 nucleotides are TGTGCCAGCAGCCCGGGACAAACGACCTACGAGCAGTACTTC. This encodes CASSPGQTTYEQYF.

The rearrangement uses TRBV6-5 and TRBJ1-1; a weak D match, TRBD1 (6 bases). The CDR3 totals 13 residues. V was pared by 5 bases and J by 8 bases, with 15 bases between. Germline V CDR1 and CDR2: MNHEY, SVGAGI. The CDR3 reads CASSTQQGFEAFF. The CDR3 DNA follows: TGTGCCAGCAGTACCCAACAGGGCTTCGAAGCTTTCTTT.

The chain joins TRBV7-3 to TRBJ2-2; D is uncertain. V lost 2 bases to trimming and J lost 0 bases, with 7 bases between them. Germline values: CDR1 SGHTA, CDR2 FQGTGA. The CDR3 spans 15 residues. CDR3 in DNA: TGTGCCAGCAGCTTACACAGCGCGAACACCGGGGAGCTGTTTTTT. Its protein is CASSLHSANTGELFF.

The DNA for the CDR3 is TGTGCCAGCAGCGTAGGGCCAGGTTCCTACGAGCAGTACTTC. Encoded protein: CASSVGPGSYEQYF. This rearrangement joins TRBV9 to TRBJ2-7; no definite D call. This CDR3 contains 14 residues. The V end was cut by 0 bases, the J end by 1 base, with 8 bases between. CDR1 is SGDLS and CDR2 is YYNGEE in the germline V gene. Using reference TRBV9 and TRBJ2-7 for the parts outside the CDR3, the full variable domain is DSGVTQTPKHLITATGQRVTLRCSPRSGDLSVYWYQQSLDQGLQFLIQYYNGEERAKGNILERFSAQQFPDLHSELNLSSLELGDSALYFCASSVGPGSYEQYFGPGTRLTVT.

This clone was observed once. The chain joins TRBV7-9 to TRBJ2-7; 8 positions agree with TRBD1. Germline V gene sequence: CDR1 SEHNR, CDR2 FQNEAQ (reference sequence). CDR3 size: 14 residues. Losses at the gene ends were 4 bases for V and 5 bases for J; bases not matched to a gene: 7. Here the CDR3 reads CASSSGQGRNEQYF. The CDR3 nucleotides read TGTGCCAGCAGCTCCGGACAGGGTCGCAACGAGCAGTACTTC.

CDR3 sequence reads: CASSLTGTSNQPQHF. Written as DNA, the CDR3 is TGTGCCAGCAGCTTGACAGGGACTAGCAATCAGCCCCAGCATTTT. The chain is built from TRBV7-2 and TRBJ1-5; 7 nucleotides agree with TRBD1. After removal of 3 bases from V and 0 bases from J, the junction contained 2 bases not matched to a gene. Germline loops: CDR1 SGHTA, CDR2 FQGNSA. This CDR3 is built from 15 residues.

The V and J genes are TRBV27 and TRBJ1-6, with D unresolved. Trimming removed 6 bases from V and 11 bases from J, with 17 bases in between. Germline V gives CDR1 MNHEY, CDR2 SMNVEV (reference sequence). The CDR3 runs 14 residues. CDR3 loop: CASRGGTTVTPLHF. CDR3 DNA: TGTGCCAGCAGAGGCGGAACCACAGTGACACCCCTCCACTTT.

This sequence joins TRBV28 and TRBJ1-1; 9 bases fit TRBD1. After removal of 3 bases from V and 5 bases from J, the junction contained 13 bases not matched to a gene. The CDR3 loop spans 17 amino acids. Germline CDR1 MDHEN, CDR2 SYDVKM. As DNA, the CDR3 is TGTGCCAGCAGTTTGGGTGGGACAGGGCGCTTCGGGACTGAAGCTTTCTTT. Residues: CASSLGGTGRFGTEAFF.

The chain recombines TRBV7-3 with TRBJ2-3; D uncertain. The germline V gene has CDR1 SGHTA and CDR2 FQGTGA. The CDR3 spans 14 residues. Trimming pared 6 bases from V and 6 bases from J, leaving 16 bases between. The CDR3 reads CASSPQEAMDTQYF. CDR3 sequence (DNA): TGTGCCAGCAGTCCCCAGGAAGCAATGGATACGCAGTATTTT. Full variable domain (outside the CDR3, taken from reference TRBV7-3 and TRBJ2-3): GAGVSQTPSNKVTEKGKYVELRCDPISGHTALYWYRQSLGQGPEFLIYFQGTGAADDSGLPNDRFFAVRPEGSVSTLKIQRTERGDSAVYLCASSPQEAMDTQYFGPGTRLTVL.